One and the same sample provided the 8 T cell receptor beta chains below, sequenced in a study of blood T cell repertoires in COVID-19. TCRdb's table, derived via immunoSEQ multiplex PCR, lists solely in-frame clones and lacks some. The data show 250,000 to 300,000 clones, 82% seen once. Source material: PBMCs or T cells enriched from blood (not recorded which). The receptor set was obtained from a middle-aged man who had been exposed to COVID-19.

This chain links TRBV5-4 with TRBJ2-3; weak D call: TRBD2 (6 bases). The CDR3 sequence is 18 residues long. V lost 0 bases to trimming and J lost 0 bases, with 17 bases between them. The germline gives CDR1 SGHNT, CDR2 YYREEE (reference sequence). CDR3 nucleotides: TGTGCCAGCAGCTTGGGGGGGGTATTAGCGGAGAGCACAGATACGCAGTATTTT. It codes for CASSLGGVLAESTDTQYF.

V gene TRBV7-8 combines with J gene TRBJ1-1, with D perhaps matching TRBD1 (5 bases). Germline values: CDR1 SGHVS, CDR2 FQNEAQ. V shed 1 base and J shed 3 bases, with 12 bases lying between them. The length of the CDR3 is 15 residues. The CDR3 reads CASSLVQAPDTEAFF. For the CDR3, the DNA is TGTGCCAGCAGCTTAGTACAGGCTCCTGACACTGAAGCTTTCTTT. Variable domain in full (rest from reference TRBV7-8 and TRBJ1-1): GAGVSQSPRYKVAKRGQDVALRCDPISGHVSLFWYQQALGQGPEFLTYFQNEAQLDKSGLPSDRFFAERPEGSVSTLKIQRTQQEDSAVYLCASSLVQAPDTEAFFGQGTRLTVV.

The chain uses TRBV7-9 and TRBJ2-2; TRBD2 agrees at 13 bases. Trimming at V came to 5 bases and at J to 8 bases, leaving 17 bases not matched to a gene. This CDR3 spans 19 amino acids. Germline CDR1 is SEHNR and CDR2 is FQNEAQ (reference sequence). CDR3: CASSPRPRGLAGNKGELFF. DNA for the CDR3: TGTGCCAGCAGCCCCAGGCCGAGGGGACTAGCGGGGAACAAAGGGGAGCTGTTTTTT.

The genes are TRBV30 and TRBJ2-1; 13 nucleotides line up with TRBD2. Looked up from germline, CDR1 is GTSNPN and CDR2 is SVGIG (reference sequence). V trimming: 3 bases; J trimming: 10 bases; junction bases outside the gene matches: 3. The CDR3 runs to 13 residues. The CDR3 DNA is TGTGCCTGGAGCTTACTAGCGGGAGGGGAGCAGTTCTTC. This translates into CAWSLLAGGEQFF.

The chain links TRBV24-1 to TRBJ2-1; D call uncertain. The germline CDR1 and CDR2 sequences are KGHDR and SFDVKD. V lost 1 base, J lost 8 bases, and 2 bases lay in between. This CDR3 is 11 amino acids long. CDR3 region: CATSDFDEQFF. DNA for the CDR3: TGTGCCACCAGTGATTTCGATGAGCAGTTCTTC.

The V and J genes are TRBV2 and TRBJ2-2, with 10 bases aligning to TRBD2. CDR1 and CDR2 (germline): SNHLY, FYNNEI. With 8 bases clipped from V and 4 bases from J, the junction kept 4 bases outside the gene matches. The CDR3 extends over 14 amino acids. CDR3 sequence reads: CASSSGSPTGELFF. The CDR3 nucleotides are TGTGCCAGCTCTAGCGGGAGCCCCACCGGGGAGCTGTTTTTT.

The genes are TRBV27 and TRBJ1-5; D might be TRBD1 (5 bases). Germline assignment: CDR1 MNHEY and CDR2 SMNVEV (reference sequence). The length of the CDR3 is 14 residues. V was clipped by 5 bases and J by 7 bases, with 15 bases between them. The CDR3 nucleotides read TGTGCCAGCAGTATGGAGGGACTCACCCAGCCCCAGCATTTT. This translates into CASSMEGLTQPQHF.

This chain joins TRBV5-8 and TRBJ2-1; TRBD2 matches 9 bases. The CDR3 runs 17 residues. Trimming cost V 0 bases and J 1 base; bases outside gene matches: 5. Germline V gene sequence: CDR1 SGHTS, CDR2 YDEGEE. For the CDR3, the DNA is TGTGCCAGCAGCTTGGTCCTAGCGGGATTTTCCTACAATGAGCAGTTCTTC. Amino acids: CASSLVLAGFSYNEQFF.